One sample yielded the 31 T cell receptor beta chains listed below, sequenced in a study of T cell responses to AZD1222 COVID-19 vaccine. Sequencing used immunoSEQ multiplex PCR; TCRdb keeps in-frame clones, though not all of them. The sample includes around 160,000 clones, around 90% of them seen just once. Sample: peripheral blood, taken on day 0 of MenACWY control vaccination. The receptors were gathered from an adult in good health.

CDR3 DNA sequence: TGTGCCAGCAGTGAAGTTGATGGCAGTCACTATGGCTACACCTTC. Encoded protein: CASSEVDGSHYGYTF. V and J are TRBV6-1 and TRBJ1-2; D ambiguous. This CDR3 is built from 15 residues. Germline V gene lookup returns CDR1 MNHNS and CDR2 SASEGT. Trimming pared 1 base from V and 3 bases from J, leaving 12 bases between.

The rearrangement joins TRBV7-3 to TRBJ2-2, with a possible D match to TRBD2 (5 bases). The V end was cut by 1 base, the J end by 2 bases, with 14 bases between. Germline CDR1 is SGHTA and CDR2 is FQGTGA. This CDR3 has 17 residues. This CDR3 reads CASSLNTAGLNTGELFF. In nucleotides, the CDR3 is TGTGCCAGCAGCTTAAACACCGCTGGACTCAACACCGGGGAGCTGTTTTTT.

The sample holds one count of this clone. The chain combines TRBV18 with TRBJ2-7; 10 bases match TRBD2. Trimming removed 2 bases from V and 2 bases from J; junction bases left unmatched: 3. The CDR3 consists of 15 residues. Germline V lookup: CDR1 KGHSH, CDR2 LQKENI. This CDR3 reads CASSPGLAGAYEQYF. The CDR3 coding sequence is TGTGCCAGCTCACCAGGGCTAGCGGGAGCCTACGAGCAGTACTTC.

This clone was found once. The rearrangement joins TRBV9 to TRBJ1-2, with D perhaps matching TRBD1 (5 bases). Germline CDR1 reads SGDLS; CDR2 reads YYNGEE. V gave up 0 bases and J gave up 0 bases, with 9 bases separating them. The CDR3 is made up of 15 amino acids. The CDR3 protein is CASSVEGQTNYGYTF. Here the CDR3 DNA reads TGTGCCAGCAGCGTAGAAGGACAAACTAACTATGGCTACACCTTC.

This clone was counted once. The chain links TRBV29-1 to TRBJ2-7; weak D call: TRBD2 (7 bases). This CDR3 contains 13 residues. Germline V lookup: CDR1 SQVTM, CDR2 ANQGSEA. Between the trimmed V and J ends, which lost 6 bases and 0 bases, there was a span of 12 bases. The CDR3 nucleotides read TGCAGCGTGGGGGGAGGGGGCTCCTACGAGCAGTACTTC. This encodes CSVGGGGSYEQYF.

Written as DNA, the CDR3 is TGTGCCAGCAGTTTTCTACAGGGCAATAATTCACCCCTCCACTTT. As protein: CASSFLQGNNSPLHF. J is TRBJ1-6 and V is TRBV6-6; weak D call: TRBD1 (6 bases). V lost 4 bases and J lost 5, with 12 bases in between. Germline CDR1 reads MNHNY; CDR2 reads SVGAGI (reference sequence). This CDR3 is 15 amino acids long.

The chain combines TRBV11-2 with TRBJ1-5, with 8 bases that match TRBD1. The CDR3 has 16 residues. V lost 1 base and J lost 4; bases outside the gene matches: 6. Germline V CDR1 and CDR2: SGHAT, FQNNGV. The CDR3: CASSLGAGGINQPQHF. The CDR3, as DNA: TGTGCCAGCAGCTTAGGGGCAGGGGGCATTAATCAGCCCCAGCATTTT.

The V gene is TRBV3-1 (or the pseudogene TRBV3-2), the J gene TRBJ2-7; a possible D gene is TRBD2 (6 bases). This CDR3 comprises 14 residues. Trimming shortened V by 3 bases and J by 9 bases, and 18 bases separated the two germline ends. CDR1 is LGHDT and CDR2 is YNNKEL in the germline V gene (reference sequence). In nucleotides, the CDR3 is TGTGCCAGCAGCCATACGGGAGAGAAAAGTGGGCAGTACTTC. Translating gives CASSHTGEKSGQYF.

J is TRBJ2-1 and V is TRBV3-1 (or the pseudogene TRBV3-2), with D possibly matching TRBD2 (5 bases). Trimming removed 4 bases from V and 3 bases from J, with 7 bases in between. Germline-derived CDR1 and CDR2 are LGHDT and YNNKEL (reference sequence). There are 13 residues in the CDR3. The CDR3 DNA sequence: TGTGCCAGCAGCCGAGGACTCTACAATGAGCAGTTCTTC. The encoded protein is CASSRGLYNEQFF.

This rearrangement joins TRBV19 to TRBJ1-6, with 7 bases lining up with TRBD1. J was trimmed by 5 bases and V by 9 bases; bases with no gene match: 10. The germline V gene encodes CDR1 LNHDA and CDR2 SQIVND (reference sequence). The CDR3 loop spans 15 amino acids. The CDR3 sequence: CASTTGTVNNSPLHF. For the CDR3, the DNA is TGTGCCAGCACCACCGGGACAGTTAATAATTCACCCCTCCACTTT.

The chain is built from TRBV4-1 and TRBJ2-7; D uncertain. Germline V gives CDR1 MGHRA, CDR2 YSYEKL. Trimming stripped 4 bases from V and 8 bases from J, with 12 bases between. The CDR3 runs to 12 residues. CDR3 DNA sequence: TGCGCCAGCAGCCTCCCGGATAGTCAGCAGTACTTC. It codes for CASSLPDSQQYF.

This chain links TRBV10-3 with TRBJ2-2; 9 nucleotides match TRBD2. This CDR3 spans 13 amino acids. CDR1 and CDR2 (germline): ENHRY, SYGVKD. J was trimmed by 6 bases and V by 6 bases; bases with no gene match: 2. DNA for the CDR3: TGTGCCATCAGGGGGACTAGCCCCGGGGAGCTGTTTTTT. Its protein product is CAIRGTSPGELFF.

The rearrangement links TRBV7-8 to TRBJ1-2, with a weak D call TRBD1 (6 bases). The ends were cut back, 2 bases at V and 2 bases at J, with 12 bases in the middle. Germline V gene lookup returns CDR1 SGHVS and CDR2 FQNEAQ. The CDR3 sequence is 15 residues long. CDR3 sequence (DNA): TGTGCCAGCAGCTTAAGAGACAGGTCCAACTATGGCTACACCTTC. Residues: CASSLRDRSNYGYTF.

This sequence joins TRBV4-2 and TRBJ2-1, with 13 nucleotides matching TRBD2. Looked up from germline, CDR1 is LGHNA and CDR2 is YNFKEQ. CDR3 length: 18 amino acids. V gave up 0 bases and J gave up 11 bases; unmatched junction bases: 13. In nucleotides, the CDR3 is TGTGCCAGCAGCCAAGAACTGGTAGCGGAACTAGCGGGAGGGCAGCAGTTCTTC. Protein: CASSQELVAELAGGQQFF.

V is TRBV2 and J is TRBJ1-1; the D is unclear. The CDR3 has 13 amino acids. V lost 6 bases, J lost 1 base, and 9 bases lay in between. Germline V gives CDR1 SNHLY, CDR2 FYNNEI. The CDR3 DNA follows: TGTGCCAGCAGAATATTAAAGAACACTGAAGCTTTCTTT. Its translation: CASRILKNTEAFF.

The chain has TRBV5-4 and TRBJ1-2, with D maybe TRBD1 (6 bases). V was cut by 4 bases and J by 7 bases, with 14 bases left in between. The CDR3 has 13 residues. The germline CDR1 and CDR2 sequences are SGHNT and YYREEE (reference sequence). DNA of the CDR3: TGTGCCAGCAGCCAGACAGGAGTGAGTGGCTACACCTTC. Translating it yields CASSQTGVSGYTF.

The chain joins TRBV5-1 to TRBJ1-2, with 7 bases identical to TRBD1. CDR3 length: 14 amino acids. The V segment lost 0 bases and the J segment 7 bases; nucleotides outside the gene matches: 6. Germline V lookup: CDR1 SGHRS, CDR2 YFSETQ. CDR3 sequence reads: CASSLDEGASGYTF. The CDR3 coding sequence is TGCGCCAGCAGCTTGGATGAGGGGGCGAGTGGCTACACCTTC.

This chain uses TRBV19 with TRBJ1-5; D not resolved. V was trimmed by 0 bases and J by 2 bases, leaving 14 bases between them. CDR3 length: 17 residues. Germline V gives CDR1 LNHDA, CDR2 SQIVND (reference sequence). CDR3 loop: CASSIDLPGLGNQPQHF. The CDR3 DNA is TGTGCCAGTAGTATAGATCTTCCGGGATTGGGCAATCAGCCCCAGCATTTT.

The V call is TRBV19, the J call TRBJ1-4; 9 nucleotides agree with TRBD1. Germline V CDR1 and CDR2: LNHDA, SQIVND (reference sequence). The CDR3 runs 14 residues. The V and J ends lost 5 bases and 6 bases, in that order; junction bases with no gene match: 4. The CDR3 loop is CASSLWTGDEKLFF. The CDR3 DNA is TGTGCCAGTAGTCTCTGGACAGGGGATGAAAAACTGTTTTTT.

The chain links TRBV2 to TRBJ2-1; D perhaps matches TRBD2 (5 bases). The V gene lost 6 bases and the J gene lost 0 bases, with 12 bases spanning the gap. Germline assignment: CDR1 SNHLY and CDR2 FYNNEI. The length of the CDR3 is 15 residues. CDR3 DNA sequence: TGTGCCAGCAGGAGGCAGCGGAGCTCCTACAATGAGCAGTTCTTC. This gives the protein CASRRQRSSYNEQFF.

In regard to this clone: Other nucleotide sequences from this sample produce the same CDR3. The gene calls are TRBV18 and TRBJ1-1; D unclear. The CDR3 consists of 13 residues. Trimming pared 5 bases from V and 1 base from J, leaving 8 bases between. Germline CDR1 is KGHSH and CDR2 is LQKENI. CDR3 DNA: TGTGCCAGCTCAGCCGGGCAGAACACTGAAGCTTTCTTT. Translating gives CASSAGQNTEAFF.

Details on this clone: Other DNA sequences of this sample code for an identical CDR3. The chain joins TRBV6-5 to TRBJ1-1; TRBD1 is a possible D gene (5 bases). Trimming took off 5 bases at V and 5 bases at J, with 6 bases between the two ends. CDR1 is MNHEY, CDR2 SVGAGI, per germline. CDR3 length: 11 residues. The chain's CDR3 is CASSRGTEAFF. CDR3 coding DNA: TGTGCCAGCAGTCGGGGGACTGAAGCTTTCTTT.

This chain joins TRBV7-8 and TRBJ2-2; TRBD2 might be the D (6 bases). The CDR3 runs 16 residues. Trimming pared 1 base from V and 3 bases from J, leaving 12 bases between. CDR1 and CDR2 from the germline V gene are SGHVS and FQNEAQ. CDR3 coding DNA: TGTGCCAGCAGCTTAGGGAGGGTCGGTGACACCGGGGAGCTGTTTTTT. The encoded protein is CASSLGRVGDTGELFF.

The chain uses TRBV27 and TRBJ2-5, with TRBD2 as a possible D gene (6 bases). Trimming cost V 3 bases and J 0 bases, with 14 bases left between them. The CDR3 is 16 amino acids. Germline CDR1 is MNHEY and CDR2 is SMNVEV (reference sequence). The CDR3 sequence is CASSFSGDSNQETQYF. DNA for the CDR3: TGTGCCAGCAGTTTTTCCGGGGACTCCAACCAAGAGACCCAGTACTTC.

This clone has a single count. The CDR3 protein is CASSEAGQSTEAFF. CDR3 nucleotides: TGTGCCAGCAGTGAAGCGGGACAGTCTACTGAAGCTTTCTTT. This chain connects TRBV6-1 to TRBJ1-1; 7 bases map to TRBD1. The CDR3 loop spans 14 amino acids. The junction had 3 bases not matched to a gene; V was cut back by 0 bases and J by 5 bases. The germline V gene has CDR1 MNHNS and CDR2 SASEGT.

This clone was counted once. The genes are TRBV3-1 (or the pseudogene TRBV3-2) and TRBJ1-6; D gene uncertain. The CDR3 totals 13 residues. The V and J ends lost 0 bases and 13 bases respectively, with 10 bases between them. The V gene's germline CDR1 is LGHDT and CDR2 YNNKEL (reference sequence). CDR3 in amino acids: CASSQDHQLPLHF. The CDR3 DNA is TGTGCCAGCAGCCAAGATCATCAGCTGCCCCTCCACTTT.

The DNA of the CDR3 is TGTGCCAGCAGCGTAGGCCTAGCGGGAGCGGGGGCCCCCGAGCAGTACTTC. Translating gives CASSVGLAGAGAPEQYF. The chain joins TRBV9 to TRBJ2-7, with 10 bases matching TRBD2. This CDR3 is built from 17 residues. Trimming at V came to 0 bases and at J to 6 bases, leaving 12 bases not matched to a gene. Looked up from germline, CDR1 is SGDLS and CDR2 is YYNGEE.

This clone is a singleton in its sample. The gene calls are TRBV5-1 and TRBJ2-2, with 8 nucleotides matching TRBD1. The CDR3 loop spans 15 amino acids. Germline-derived CDR1 and CDR2 are SGHRS and YFSETQ. V gave up 4 bases and J gave up 1 base; unmatched junction bases: 3. The CDR3 region is CASSADRGNTGELFF. Here the CDR3 DNA reads TGCGCCAGCAGCGCAGACAGGGGGAACACCGGGGAGCTGTTTTTT.

In DNA form, the CDR3 reads TGTGCCAGCAGCCAAGGACGGGGACAGGGGACAGATACGCAGTATTTT. It encodes CASSQGRGQGTDTQYF. The chain has TRBV3-1 (or the pseudogene TRBV3-2) and TRBJ2-3; 10 bases are shared with TRBD1. The CDR3 is 16 residues long. V shed 1 base and J 3 bases; nucleotides not matched to a gene: 4. The V gene's germline CDR1 is LGHDT and CDR2 YNNKEL (reference sequence).

This chain joins TRBV7-8 and TRBJ1-2, with TRBD1 as a possible D gene (5 bases). This CDR3 has 14 residues. Germline values: CDR1 SGHVS, CDR2 FQNEAQ. The V and J ends lost 0 bases and 5 bases respectively, with 10 bases between them. The CDR3 DNA is TGTGCCAGCAGCTTAGCGGACACTGATTATGGCTACACCTTC. Translating gives CASSLADTDYGYTF.

The chain couples TRBV2 to TRBJ1-1; D unresolved. Germline V gene data show CDR1 as SNHLY and CDR2 as FYNNEI. CDR3 size: 11 residues. V dropped 4 bases and J dropped 7 bases, with 7 bases sitting between them. The CDR3 sequence: CASSGPGEAFF. The CDR3 DNA sequence: TGTGCCAGCAGTGGCCCGGGTGAAGCTTTCTTT.